The rows below give T cell receptor beta chains drawn from one sample of a study of CD8 T cells in Susac syndrome. TCRdb itself ran the immunoSEQ multiplex PCR reads through MiXCR, one entry per CDR3 protein. The data show about 160,000 distinct CDR3 sequences, around 94% seen once. The sequencing sample was made of CD4+ T cells from PBMCs. The receptors shown here come from a human donor with multiple sclerosis. Both conserved end residues are part of each CDR3. D genes are given only for firm matches. The size entry is marked missing in some rows and otherwise reads once, few, many or a size class.

clone size | J gene | V gene | D gene | CDR3 DNA | CDR3 protein
- | TRBJ2-7 | TRBV2 | TRBD1 | TGTGCCAGTCACTCCGGGACAGGGTTCTACGAGCAGTACTTC | CASHSGTGFYEQYF
- | TRBJ2-7 | TRBV12-3/TRBV12-4 | - | TGTGCCAGCAGTTTAATGGGACTCTCCTACGAGCAGTACTTC | CASSLMGLSYEQYF
- | TRBJ1-5 | TRBV27 | - | TGTGCCAGCAGTAACACTCAAAGCAATCAGCCCCAGCATTTT | CASSNTQSNQPQHF
few | TRBJ2-5 | TRBV7-8 | - | TGTGCCAGCAGCTTCGGCGGCCAAGAGACCCAGTACTTC | CASSFGGQETQYF
- | TRBJ2-4 | TRBV27 | TRBD2 | TGTGCCAGCTCCATCGGGGGGGAGGGACAAAACATTCAGTACTTC | CASSIGGEGQNIQYF
- | TRBJ2-2 | TRBV20-1 | - | TGCAGTGCTAGGGCAGCGGGGAACACCGGGGAGCTGTTTTTT | CSARAAGNTGELFF
- | TRBJ2-7 | TRBV6-1 | - | TGTGCCAGCAGTCGCGGGATATACGAGCAGTACTTC | CASSRGIYEQYF
- | TRBJ1-1 | TRBV4-2 | TRBD1 | TGTGCCAGCAGCCAACGCAGACAGGGGAGCACTGAAGCTTTCTTT | CASSQRRQGSTEAFF
- | TRBJ2-2 | TRBV5-1 | TRBD1 | TGCGCCAGCGGGACAGTAGGGAACACCGGGGAGCTGTTTTTT | CASGTVGNTGELFF
- | TRBJ2-3 | TRBV6-2/TRBV6-3 | TRBD1 | TGTGCCAGCAGCACCCACCCCCACAGGGGATCAGATACGCAGTATTTT | CASSTHPHRGSDTQYF
- | TRBJ2-2 | TRBV30 | - | TGTGCCTGGGAGATACTCTTAACCGGGGAGCTGTTTTTT | CAWEILLTGELFF
- | TRBJ2-7 | TRBV6-2/TRBV6-3 | - | TGTGCCAGCAGTTTCGGGCAGCGGCCGATCGGTCGGGAGCAGTACTTC | CASSFGQRPIGREQYF
- | TRBJ1-4 | TRBV18 | - | TGTGCCAGCTCACAGGGGAGAGGAGGTGAAAAACTGTTTTTT | CASSQGRGGEKLFF
- | TRBJ1-1 | TRBV20-1 | - | TGCAGTGCCCCCTTATTAGTTAACACTGAAGCTTTCTTT | CSAPLLVNTEAFF
- | TRBJ2-7 | TRBV5-1 | TRBD2 | TGCGCCAGCAGCTTGGGAGCGGGAGTTGTCTACGAGCAGTACTTC | CASSLGAGVVYEQYF
- | TRBJ2-5 | TRBV7-3 | TRBD2 | TGTGCCAGCAGCCCCGGCAAGGGAGGGAATCAAGAGACCCAGTACTTC | CASSPGKGGNQETQYF
- | TRBJ2-7 | TRBV18 | TRBD2 | TGTGCCAGCTCACCAAGGACTAGTTTCTACGAGCAGTACTTC | CASSPRTSFYEQYF